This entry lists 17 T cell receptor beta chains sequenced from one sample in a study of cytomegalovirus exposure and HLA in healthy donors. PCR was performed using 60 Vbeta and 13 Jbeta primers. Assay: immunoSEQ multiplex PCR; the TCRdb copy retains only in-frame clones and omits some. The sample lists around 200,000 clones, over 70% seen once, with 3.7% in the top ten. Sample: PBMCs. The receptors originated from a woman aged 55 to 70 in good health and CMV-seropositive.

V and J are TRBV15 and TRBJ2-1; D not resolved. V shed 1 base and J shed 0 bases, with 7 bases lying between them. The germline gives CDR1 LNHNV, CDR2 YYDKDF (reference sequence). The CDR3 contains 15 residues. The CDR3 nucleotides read TGTGCCACCAGCAGAGGGTCCGGCTCCTACAATGAGCAGTTCTTC. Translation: CATSRGSGSYNEQFF.

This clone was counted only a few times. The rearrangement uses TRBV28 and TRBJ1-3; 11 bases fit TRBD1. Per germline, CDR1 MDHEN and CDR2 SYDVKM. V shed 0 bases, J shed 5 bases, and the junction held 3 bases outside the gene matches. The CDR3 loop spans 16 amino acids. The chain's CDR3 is CASSLWGTGGRNTIYF. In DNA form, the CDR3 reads TGTGCCAGCAGTTTATGGGGGACAGGGGGGCGAAACACCATATATTTT. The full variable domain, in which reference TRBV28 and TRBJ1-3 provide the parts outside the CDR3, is DVKVTQSSRYLVKRTGEKVFLECVQDMDHENMFWYRQDPGLGLRLIYFSYDVKMKEKGDIPEGYSVSREKKERFSLILESASTNQTSMYLCASSLWGTGGRNTIYFGEGSWLTVV.

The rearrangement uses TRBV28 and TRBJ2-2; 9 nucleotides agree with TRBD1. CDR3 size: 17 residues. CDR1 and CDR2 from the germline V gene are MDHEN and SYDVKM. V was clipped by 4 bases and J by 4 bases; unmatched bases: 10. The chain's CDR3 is CASSSTGTGPGTGELFF. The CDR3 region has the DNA TGTGCCAGCAGTTCGACCGGGACAGGGCCGGGCACCGGGGAGCTGTTTTTT.

CDR3 sequence reads: CASSPYENTIYF. CDR3 nucleotide sequence: TGTGCCAGCAGTCCCTATGAAAACACCATATATTTT. The chain uses TRBV7-6 and TRBJ1-3; D gene unclear. Between the trimmed V and J ends, which lost 6 bases and 6 bases, there was a span of 9 bases. This CDR3 is 12 amino acids long. Germline V CDR1 and CDR2: SGHVS, FNYEAQ.

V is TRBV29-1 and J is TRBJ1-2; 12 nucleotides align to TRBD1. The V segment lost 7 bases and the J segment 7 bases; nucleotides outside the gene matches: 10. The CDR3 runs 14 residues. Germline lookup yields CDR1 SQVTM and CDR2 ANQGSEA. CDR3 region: CSAVLGTGGAGYTF. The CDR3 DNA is TGCAGCGCCGTATTGGGGACAGGGGGCGCTGGCTACACCTTC.

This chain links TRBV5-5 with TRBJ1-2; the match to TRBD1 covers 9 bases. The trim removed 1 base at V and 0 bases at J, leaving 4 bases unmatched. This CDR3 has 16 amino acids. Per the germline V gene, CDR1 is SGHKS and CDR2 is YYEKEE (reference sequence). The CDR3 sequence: CASSLSTGGPNYGYTF. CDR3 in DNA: TGTGCCAGCAGCTTGTCGACAGGGGGTCCTAACTATGGCTACACCTTC. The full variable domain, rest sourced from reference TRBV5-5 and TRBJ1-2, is DAGVTQSPTHLIKTRGQQVTLRCSPISGHKSVSWYQQVLGQGPQFIFQYYEKEERGRGNFPDRFSARQFPNYSSELNVNALLLGDSALYLCASSLSTGGPNYGYTFGSGTRLTVV.

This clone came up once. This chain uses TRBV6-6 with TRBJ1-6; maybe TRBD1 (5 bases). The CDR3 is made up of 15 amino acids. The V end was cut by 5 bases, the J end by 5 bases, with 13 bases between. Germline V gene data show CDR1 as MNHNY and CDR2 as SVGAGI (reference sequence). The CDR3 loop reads CASSHIGHDNSPLHF. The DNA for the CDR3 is TGTGCCAGCAGTCATATCGGACACGATAATTCACCCCTCCACTTT.

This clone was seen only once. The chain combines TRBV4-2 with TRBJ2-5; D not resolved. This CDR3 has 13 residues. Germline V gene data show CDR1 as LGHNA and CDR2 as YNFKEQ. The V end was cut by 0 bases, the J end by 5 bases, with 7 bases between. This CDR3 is CASSQEAVETQYF. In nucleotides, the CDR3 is TGTGCCAGCAGCCAAGAGGCTGTGGAGACCCAGTACTTC.

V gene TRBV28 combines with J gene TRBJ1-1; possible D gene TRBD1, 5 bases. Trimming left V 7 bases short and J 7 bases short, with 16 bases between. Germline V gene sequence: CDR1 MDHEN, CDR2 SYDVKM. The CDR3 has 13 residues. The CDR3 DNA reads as TGTGCCAGCACCCCCGGGGGGAGGGATGAAGCTTTCTTT. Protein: CASTPGGRDEAFF.

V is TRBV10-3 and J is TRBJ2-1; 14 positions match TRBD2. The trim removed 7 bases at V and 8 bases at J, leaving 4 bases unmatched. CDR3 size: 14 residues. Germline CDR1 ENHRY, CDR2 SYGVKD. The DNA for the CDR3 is TGTGCCATCAAAGAGACTAGCGGGAGGGATGAGCAGTTCTTC. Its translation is CAIKETSGRDEQFF.

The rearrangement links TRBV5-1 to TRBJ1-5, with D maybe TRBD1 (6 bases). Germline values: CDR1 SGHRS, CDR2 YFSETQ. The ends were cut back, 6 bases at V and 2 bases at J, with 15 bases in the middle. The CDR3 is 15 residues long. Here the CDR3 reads CASTKKQGRNQPQHF. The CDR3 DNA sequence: TGCGCCAGCACCAAGAAACAGGGTCGCAATCAGCCCCAGCATTTT.

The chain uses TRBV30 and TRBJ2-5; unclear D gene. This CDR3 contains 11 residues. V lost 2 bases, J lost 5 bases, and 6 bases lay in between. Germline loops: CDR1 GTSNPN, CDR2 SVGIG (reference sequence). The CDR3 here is CAWSSRETQYF. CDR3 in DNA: TGTGCCTGGAGTTCCCGGGAGACCCAGTACTTC.

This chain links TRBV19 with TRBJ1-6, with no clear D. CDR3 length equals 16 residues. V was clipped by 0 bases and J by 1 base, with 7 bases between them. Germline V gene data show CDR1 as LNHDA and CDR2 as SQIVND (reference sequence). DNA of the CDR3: TGTGCCAGTAGTATAGAGAGTCGTTCCTATAATTCACCCCTCCACTTT. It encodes CASSIESRSYNSPLHF.

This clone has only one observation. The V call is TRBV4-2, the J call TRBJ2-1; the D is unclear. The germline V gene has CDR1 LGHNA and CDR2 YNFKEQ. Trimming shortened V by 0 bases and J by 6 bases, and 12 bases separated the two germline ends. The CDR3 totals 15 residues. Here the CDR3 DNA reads TGTGCCAGCAGCCAAGATCTAAACCGATTCAATGAGCAGTTCTTC. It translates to CASSQDLNRFNEQFF.

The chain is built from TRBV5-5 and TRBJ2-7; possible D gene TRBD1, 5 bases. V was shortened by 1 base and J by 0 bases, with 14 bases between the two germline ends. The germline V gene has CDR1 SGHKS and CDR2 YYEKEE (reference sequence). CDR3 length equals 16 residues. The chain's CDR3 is CASSLKVIRASYEQYF. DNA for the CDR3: TGTGCCAGCAGCTTGAAGGTCATCAGGGCCTCCTACGAGCAGTACTTC.

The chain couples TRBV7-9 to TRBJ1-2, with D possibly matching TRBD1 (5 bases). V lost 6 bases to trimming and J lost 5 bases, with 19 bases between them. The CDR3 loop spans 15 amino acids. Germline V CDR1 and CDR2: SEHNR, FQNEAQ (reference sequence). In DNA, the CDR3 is TGTGCCAGCAGGCAAGCGATGGGCAGGACATATGGCTACACCTTC. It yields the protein CASRQAMGRTYGYTF. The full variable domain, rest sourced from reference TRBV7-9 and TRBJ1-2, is DTGVSQNPRHKITKRGQNVTFRCDPISEHNRLYWYRQTLGQGPEFLTYFQNEAQLEKSRLLSDRFSAERPKGSFSTLEIQRTEQGDSAMYLCASRQAMGRTYGYTFGSGTRLTVV.

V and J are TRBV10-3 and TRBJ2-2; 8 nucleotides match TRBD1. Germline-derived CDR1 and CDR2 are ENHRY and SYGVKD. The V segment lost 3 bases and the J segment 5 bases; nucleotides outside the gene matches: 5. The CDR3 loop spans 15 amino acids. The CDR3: CAISDGRGRTGELFF. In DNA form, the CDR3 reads TGTGCCATCAGTGACGGCAGGGGGCGGACCGGGGAGCTGTTTTTT.